This entry describes one T cell receptor beta chain. Methods used by the authors: Amplification of reference gene primers provided the estimated nucleated cell counts. Measured with immunoSEQ multiplex PCR; TCRdb has only the in-frame clones, and not every one. That table is the source of V, J and clone size, and D and trimming were worked out from the DNA. The sample records some 120,000 clones, around 63% being singletons. This entry belongs to a study of blood T cell repertoires in COVID-19. Background on the study: Sites in the United States, Italy and Spain provided acute and convalescent COVID-19 samples. T cells, B-cell-depleted T cells, or PBMCs provided the cDNA or gDNA that served as material.

The sample consisted of peripheral blood. This TCR was recovered from a woman aged 65 to 85 with acute or convalescent COVID-19.

CDR3: CASTTGYTEAFF. The CDR3 DNA follows: TGTGCCAGCACTACAGGGTACACTGAAGCTTTCTTT. The gene calls are TRBV28 and TRBJ1-1, with D perhaps matching TRBD1 (6 bases). Germline V gene sequence: CDR1 MDHEN, CDR2 SYDVKM. The CDR3 totals 12 residues. Trimming cost V 7 bases and J 3 bases, with 9 bases left between them.